A selection of T cell receptor beta chains follows, all from one sample in a study of brain T cells in children with intractable seizures. Sequencing was performed with immunoSEQ multiplex PCR; in TCRdb, only in-frame clones are kept and a portion is missing. The table lists tens of thousands of clones, about 93% of them singletons. Here the sequenced sample was peripheral blood, taken at surgery. The origin of the receptors is a boy younger than two with tuberous sclerosis and intractable seizures. Each CDR3 is given with its conserved first and last residue. Fields, in order: V gene, D gene, J gene, clone size, CDR3 DNA, CDR3 protein. The D gene is left open where the match is weak. Clone size is shown for a subset of rows, as once, few, many or a class of expanded clone.

TRBV3-1/TRBV3-2	TRBD1	TRBJ2-3	-	TGTGCCAGCAGCCAAGATTTCCCCCTTTGGACAGGGGGCGCAGATACGCAGTATTTT	CASSQDFPLWTGGADTQYF
TRBV10-3	-	TRBJ1-1	-	TGTGCCATCAGTGGGACAGTGATTATGAACACTGAAGCTTTCTTT	CAISGTVIMNTEAFF
TRBV6-5	TRBD1	TRBJ1-2	-	TGTGCCAGCAGTTACTCGGACAGGAACTATGGCTACACCTTC	CASSYSDRNYGYTF
TRBV6-5	-	TRBJ2-2	once	TGTGCCAGCAGTTCCTCAGGGGCAAAGCTCGGGGAGCTGTTTTTT	CASSSSGAKLGELFF
TRBV5-1	TRBD2	TRBJ2-3	-	TGCGCCAGCAGCGCCCGACTAGCGGGAGAAGAGGAAGATACGCAGTATTTT	CASSARLAGEEEDTQYF
TRBV7-9	TRBD1	TRBJ1-1	once	TGTGCCAGCAGGCCCCAGGGGGGGAACACTGAAGCTTTCTTT	CASRPQGGNTEAFF
TRBV5-8	-	TRBJ1-3	-	TGTGCCAGCAGCTTTTATGGTCTAAGTGGAAACACCATATATTTT	CASSFYGLSGNTIYF
TRBV3-1/TRBV3-2	TRBD1	TRBJ1-6	few	TGTGCCAGCAGAGCCAGGGGGGCCGCATTGGTCCGCAAGTCACCCCTCCACTTT	CASRARGAALVRKSPLHF
TRBV6-5	-	TRBJ1-3	-	TGTGCCAGCAGTTCAACAGTGCTCTCTGGAAACACCATATATTTT	CASSSTVLSGNTIYF
TRBV2	TRBD1	TRBJ1-2	-	TGTGCCAGCAGGCCCGGGACAGGGGTTGGCTACACCTTC	CASRPGTGVGYTF
TRBV2	TRBD2	TRBJ2-3	-	TGTGCCAGCAGGCTAGCGGGAGACCCTAGCACAGATACGCAGTATTTT	CASRLAGDPSTDTQYF
TRBV30	-	TRBJ2-7	once	TGTGCCTGGGCAGGCTTCAGCTCCTACGAGCAGTACTTC	CAWAGFSSYEQYF
TRBV19	-	TRBJ2-1	-	TGTGCCAGTAGTATGAGGGGAAGCGGAATTTCCTACAATGAGCAGTTCTTC	CASSMRGSGISYNEQFF
TRBV29-1	-	TRBJ2-1	-	TGCAGCGTTGAATCTATAGCTTCGGAGGGCGATGAGCAGTTCTTC	CSVESIASEGDEQFF
TRBV14	TRBD2	TRBJ2-1	-	TGTGCCAGCAGCCCTTTAGACAGCGGGAATTTTAATGAGCAGTTCTTC	CASSPLDSGNFNEQFF
TRBV19	-	TRBJ1-5	-	TGTGCCAGTAGTATCCTGGACCAGGTAGATCAGCCCCAGCATTTT	CASSILDQVDQPQHF
TRBV7-3	TRBD2	TRBJ2-1	-	TGTGCCAGCAGCCCCACTGGCGGGGGGGCTCTTGAGCAGTTCTTC	CASSPTGGGALEQFF
TRBV7-2	-	TRBJ2-2	once	TGTGCCAGCAGCTTAAAGACCGGGGAGCTGTTTTTT	CASSLKTGELFF
TRBV5-5	-	TRBJ1-2	-	TGTGCCAGCAGTCTGACAGGTATCCCGCATGGCTACACCTTC	CASSLTGIPHGYTF
TRBV9	-	TRBJ1-4	-	TGTGCCAGCAGCTCCCACGTGGGTAATGAAAAACTGTTTTTT	CASSSHVGNEKLFF
TRBV20-1	-	TRBJ2-3	once	TGCAGTGCTAGTATGGAGGATACGCAGTATTTT	CSASMEDTQYF
TRBV10-3	-	TRBJ2-5	-	TGTGCCATCGGGCCCAGGTCTGGGGGAAAAGAGACCCAGTACTTC	CAIGPRSGGKETQYF
TRBV7-9	-	TRBJ2-1	once	TGTGCCAGCAGCCACCTGCTAGGGGGAGTTCTTTTGGGATACAATGAGCAGTTCTTC	CASSHLLGGVLLGYNEQFF
TRBV30	-	TRBJ1-1	-	TGTGCCTGGAGTGTACTGGAACAGAGTTTTGAAGCTTTCTTT	CAWSVLEQSFEAFF
TRBV3-1/TRBV3-2	TRBD1	TRBJ2-1	-	TGTGCCAGCAGCCAAGAAGATTGGGGGACAGGGGGCTTGAGCTCCTACAATGAGCAGTTCTTC	CASSQEDWGTGGLSSYNEQFF
TRBV7-6	TRBD1	TRBJ1-1	-	TGTGCCAGCAGCTTAGTGACAGGGGAGCCTCTGAACACTGAAGCTTTCTTT	CASSLVTGEPLNTEAFF
TRBV5-4	TRBD2	TRBJ2-5	once	TGTGCCAGCAGCTTCCTCGGGGGGGGGTCGGCACAAGAGACCCAGTACTTC	CASSFLGGGSAQETQYF
TRBV7-9	-	TRBJ2-7	-	TGTGCCAGCAGCTTTCAAGCCCTCTATGGCGAGCAGTACTTC	CASSFQALYGEQYF
TRBV25-1	-	TRBJ1-1	-	TGTGCCAGCAGTGAGCCGAGGGGTAATGAAGCTTTCTTT	CASSEPRGNEAFF
TRBV10-3	-	TRBJ1-2	-	TGTGCCATCAGTGAAGGGACTAACTATGGCTACACCTTC	CAISEGTNYGYTF
TRBV7-8	-	TRBJ1-2	-	TGTGCCAGCAGCTCCGACTATGGCTACACCTTC	CASSSDYGYTF
TRBV7-9	-	TRBJ2-5	-	TGTGCCAGCAGCGCCCCAGGGACCCAAGAGACCCAGTACTTC	CASSAPGTQETQYF
TRBV19	TRBD1	TRBJ2-1	-	TGTGCCAGTAGTATAAAGGGACAGGGGTACAATGAGCAGTTCTTC	CASSIKGQGYNEQFF
TRBV5-5	TRBD1	TRBJ1-1	-	TGTGCCAGCAGCTTTTGGGACAGGGGATTGGGGAACACTGAAGCTTTCTTT	CASSFWDRGLGNTEAFF
TRBV15	-	TRBJ1-2	-	TGTGCCACCAGCAGAGAACGGAGGGGCGTCTACGGCTACACCTTC	CATSRERRGVYGYTF
TRBV4-2	TRBD1	TRBJ1-2	-	TGTGCCAGCAGCCAAGATGGGACAGGGTACTATGGCTACACCTTC	CASSQDGTGYYGYTF
TRBV4-1	TRBD1	TRBJ1-6	-	TGCGCCAGCAGCCAGACGGACAGGGGAAGTTCACCCCTCCACTTT	CASSQTDRGSSPLHF
TRBV4-1	-	TRBJ2-7	-	TGCGCCAGCAGCCCCCGGGAAGGGGCCTACGAGCAGTACTTC	CASSPREGAYEQYF
TRBV7-9	-	TRBJ1-1	-	TGTGCCAGCAGCTTAGCAAGGGGAAACACTGAAGCTTTCTTT	CASSLARGNTEAFF
TRBV9	TRBD2	TRBJ2-1	-	TGTGCCAGCAGCCCCAACAGGCGGAGCGGGGGGAGCCCCTACAATGAGCAGTTCTTC	CASSPNRRSGGSPYNEQFF
TRBV25-1	-	TRBJ2-7	-	TGTGCCAGCAGTCCCGGAGGCCGCTCCTACGAGCAGTACTTC	CASSPGGRSYEQYF
TRBV4-1	-	TRBJ1-1	-	TGCGCCAGCAGCCAAGTTTTGAGGAACAGTGAAGCTTTCTTT	CASSQVLRNSEAFF
TRBV14	-	TRBJ2-5	-	TGTGCCAGCAGCCAACGAGCCGGGGTTGGGGGAGAGACCCAGTACTTC	CASSQRAGVGGETQYF
TRBV12-5	-	TRBJ2-2	-	TGTGCTAGTGGTTTGGTACTGGCGGACGGCAACACCGGGGAGCTGTTTTTT	CASGLVLADGNTGELFF
TRBV29-1	TRBD1	TRBJ2-7	-	TGCAGCGCCATGACAGGGCTCGAGCAGTACTTC	CSAMTGLEQYF
TRBV27	-	TRBJ2-5	-	TGTGCCAGCAGTTCCCTTGGGGGGGGCCCAGAGACCCAGTACTTC	CASSSLGGGPETQYF
TRBV10-3	TRBD1	TRBJ1-5	few	TGTGCCATCAGTGGGGGACAGGGAAAGCCCCAGCATTTT	CAISGGQGKPQHF
TRBV6-5	-	TRBJ2-1	-	TGTGCCAGCAGTTATCCTAACAATGAGCAGTTCTTC	CASSYPNNEQFF
TRBV7-3	TRBD2	TRBJ2-1	-	TGTGCCAGCAGCTTATTGCGGGGGGCCCACAATGAGCAGTTCTTC	CASSLLRGAHNEQFF